These 13 T cell receptor beta chains came from one sample sequenced in a study of blood T cell repertoires in COVID-19. The method was immunoSEQ multiplex PCR; TCRdb's version includes in-frame clones alone and lacks a portion of them. The sample carries a few hundred thousand clones, around 86% recorded once. The sequenced sample was PBMCs or T cells enriched from blood (not recorded which). The receptors come from a woman aged 50 to 60 who had recovered from COVID-19.

This clone was seen a single time. As DNA, the CDR3 is TGTGCCAGCAGCTTGGTATCCGGGACAGGGGGAAACACCATATATTTT. It codes for CASSLVSGTGGNTIYF. This rearrangement joins TRBV5-4 to TRBJ1-3, with 9 bases aligning to TRBD1. Germline V gives CDR1 SGHNT, CDR2 YYREEE (reference sequence). V lost 0 bases, J lost 4 bases, and 5 bases stayed unmatched. The CDR3 covers 16 residues.

The J gene is TRBJ1-3, the V gene TRBV19, with 7 bases identical to TRBD1. The trim removed 7 bases at V and 4 bases at J, leaving 13 bases unmatched. The CDR3 spans 16 residues. Germline assignment: CDR1 LNHDA and CDR2 SQIVND (reference sequence). The CDR3 DNA follows: TGTGCCAGTACTCCCCCATACAGGGGCTCGGGAAACACCATATATTTT. Its translation: CASTPPYRGSGNTIYF.

The genes are TRBV5-1 and TRBJ2-1, with 11 bases matching TRBD2. Looked up from germline, CDR1 is SGHRS and CDR2 is YFSETQ. J gave up 2 bases and V 1 base, and 11 bases lay outside the gene matches. The CDR3 loop spans 19 amino acids. CDR3 loop: CASSLLSTTSGAAYNEQFF. The DNA of the CDR3 is TGCGCCAGCAGCTTGCTCTCGACGACTAGCGGGGCAGCCTACAATGAGCAGTTCTTC.

The V gene is TRBV6-5, the J gene TRBJ1-1, with unresolved D. V was clipped by 5 bases and J by 5 bases, with 9 bases between them. The V gene's germline CDR1 is MNHEY and CDR2 SVGAGI. The CDR3 length is 12 residues. This CDR3 is CASSKTGTEAFF. CDR3 DNA sequence: TGTGCCAGCAGTAAAACCGGGACTGAAGCTTTCTTT.

The chain joins TRBV19 to TRBJ1-5; the D is unclear. This CDR3 has 13 residues. V dropped 6 bases and J dropped 7 bases, with 13 bases sitting between them. Germline CDR1 LNHDA, CDR2 SQIVND (reference sequence). CDR3 nucleotide sequence: TGTGCCAGTAGCCTCTATTCTGTACAGCCCCAGCATTTT. Translated, it gives CASSLYSVQPQHF.

J is TRBJ2-1 and V is TRBV11-2; tentative D call: TRBD2 (7 bases). V was pared by 4 bases and J by 4 bases, with 20 bases between. Germline lookup yields CDR1 SGHAT and CDR2 FQNNGV. The length of the CDR3 is 17 residues. The CDR3 nucleotides are TGTGCCAGCAGCTCCCTGGGGGGGGCGGGAACTTACAATGAGCAGTTCTTC. Translating it yields CASSSLGGAGTYNEQFF.

This clone occurred a few times. The V and J genes are TRBV28 and TRBJ1-3; no definite D call. CDR3 length equals 11 residues. Germline V gene data show CDR1 as MDHEN and CDR2 as SYDVKM. V gave up 5 bases and J gave up 9 bases, with 8 bases separating them. In DNA, the CDR3 is TGTGCCAGCAGTATCGGAGGCACCATATATTTT. This encodes CASSIGGTIYF.

The chain uses TRBV19 and TRBJ2-7; possible D gene TRBD1, 5 bases. Trimming stripped 4 bases from V and 4 bases from J, with 14 bases between. Germline values: CDR1 LNHDA, CDR2 SQIVND (reference sequence). This CDR3 spans 14 amino acids. For the CDR3, the DNA is TGTGCCAGTAGTAGAGCAGGGCAAAATTACGAGCAGTACTTC. Encoded protein: CASSRAGQNYEQYF.

V and J are TRBV9 and TRBJ1-3; D unclear. The germline gives CDR1 SGDLS, CDR2 YYNGEE. The CDR3 totals 14 residues. Trimming shortened V by 0 bases and J by 0 bases, and 4 bases separated the two germline ends. CDR3 residues: CASSVDSSGNTIYF. CDR3 DNA sequence: TGTGCCAGCAGCGTAGATAGCTCTGGAAACACCATATATTTT.

The gene calls are TRBV29-1 and TRBJ1-2, with D possibly being TRBD1 (6 bases). The germline gives CDR1 SQVTM, CDR2 ANQGSEA. Trimming took 4 bases from V and 4 from J, leaving 16 bases between them. The CDR3 runs to 14 residues. DNA of the CDR3: TGCAGCGTTGGCCCCCGGCAGGGGCTCTATGGCTACACCTTC. Its translation: CSVGPRQGLYGYTF. The variable domain in full, completed from reference TRBV29-1 and TRBJ1-2, reads SAVISQKPSRDICQRGTSLTIQCQVDSQVTMMFWYRQQPGQSLTLIATANQGSEATYESGFVIDKFPISRPNLTFSTLTVSNMSPEDSSIYLCSVGPRQGLYGYTFGSGTRLTVV.

This clone was detected only once. The gene calls are TRBV21-1 and TRBJ2-7; TRBD2, the table's D call, was not compared with the DNA. TRBV21-1 is described as a pseudogene. The CDR3 loop spans 15 amino acids. The CDR3 nucleotides read TGTGCCAGCAGGTCGGGACTAGCGGGGTCCTACGAGCAGTACTTC. It yields the protein CASRSGLAGSYEQYF.

The rearrangement links TRBV10-3 to TRBJ2-7; TRBD1 is a possible D gene (5 bases). Looked up from germline, CDR1 is ENHRY and CDR2 is SYGVKD. Trimming stripped 3 bases from V and 6 bases from J, with 9 bases between. The CDR3 runs 12 residues. In nucleotides, the CDR3 is TGTGCCATCAGTGACGACAGCTCCGAGCAGTACTTC. As protein: CAISDDSSEQYF.

The chain combines TRBV6-1 with TRBJ2-7; TRBD1 is a possible D gene (6 bases). The germline gives CDR1 MNHNS, CDR2 SASEGT. This CDR3 has 15 amino acids. Trimming stripped 0 bases from V and 3 bases from J, with 12 bases between. The CDR3 DNA is TGTGCCAGCAGTGAAGCGCCGGGACAAATCTACGAGCAGTACTTC. It specifies CASSEAPGQIYEQYF.